These T cell receptor beta chains were read from a single sample in a study of metastatic and nonmetastatic thyroid tumors. TCRdb called clones again from the PCR reads with MiXCR. Of about 59,000 clones in the sample, 30% were seen once. The source material was blood. All receptors derive from a female donor with papillary thyroid cancer or a benign thyroid nodule (not recorded which). Some clones in this sample may be carry-over from other donors' samples. The CDR3 runs from the conserved cysteine through the conserved F or W. Each record gives: clone size, J gene, D gene, V gene, CDR3 protein, CDR3 DNA. D genes are given only for firm matches. Size is omitted from some rows. Given values are once, few, many or a class for expanded clones.

-	TRBJ1-1	-	TRBV4-1	CASSQDAALNTEAFF	TGCGCCAGCAGCCAAGACGCTGCTTTGAACACTGAAGCTTTCTTT
once	TRBJ1-2	-	TRBV5-5	CASSGESYGYTF	TGTGCCAGCAGCGGGGAGAGCTATGGCTACACCTTC
many	TRBJ1-1	-	TRBV19	CASNSRQSTEAFF	TGTGCCAGTAATTCCAGACAGTCCACTGAAGCTTTCTTT
many	TRBJ2-1	TRBD1	TRBV6-1	CASSYGATGNNEQFF	TGTGCCAGCAGTTATGGGGCGACAGGGAACAATGAGCAGTTCTTC
-	TRBJ2-3	-	TRBV14	CASSQGWASTDTQYF	TGTGCCAGCAGCCAAGGGTGGGCTAGCACAGATACGCAGTATTTT
-	TRBJ2-2	-	TRBV7-9	CASSLVPRYTGELFF	TGTGCCAGCAGCTTAGTACCTAGATACACCGGGGAGCTGTTTTTT
few	TRBJ2-2	TRBD1	TRBV10-1	CASSSGQGNTGELFF	TGCGCCAGCAGTTCCGGACAGGGAAACACCGGTGAGCTGTTTTTT
few	TRBJ2-3	-	TRBV6-2/TRBV6-3	CASSLPPGWADTQYF	TGTGCCAGCAGTCTCCCTCCAGGCTGGGCAGATACGCAGTATTTT
-	TRBJ2-3	TRBD2	TRBV30	CAWSAAGGEGRTQYF	TGTGCCTGGAGTGCAGCGGGAGGTGAAGGTCGGACGCAGTATTTT
-	TRBJ1-5	-	TRBV6-2/TRBV6-3	CASSRRNRVQPQHF	TGTGCCAGCAGTCGGAGAAACAGGGTTCAGCCCCAGCATTTT
few	TRBJ2-7	-	TRBV6-1	CASGSSYEQYF	TGTGCCAGCGGCAGCTCCTACGAGCAGTACTTC
few	TRBJ1-6	-	TRBV12-3/TRBV12-4	CASSFGARSNSPLHF	TGTGCCAGCAGTTTTGGGGCTCGGAGTAATTCACCCCTCCACTTT
few	TRBJ2-7	-	TRBV10-3	CAISEPEGVVYGQYF	TGTGCCATCAGTGAGCCGGAGGGGGTTGTGTACGGGCAGTACTTC
few	TRBJ2-3	-	TRBV2	CASRQGGTDTQYF	TGTGCCAGCAGACAGGGCGGTACAGATACGCAGTATTTT
-	TRBJ1-1	-	TRBV4-2	CASSQLGVTEAFF	TGTGCCAGCAGCCAACTGGGGGTTACTGAAGCTTTCTTT
many	TRBJ2-1	-	TRBV7-3	CASSLTGNEQFF	TGTGCCAGCAGCTTAACGGGCAATGAGCAGTTCTTC
few	TRBJ1-2	-	TRBV20-1	CSASGTLVNYGYTF	TGCAGTGCTAGTGGGACCCTAGTTAACTATGGCTACACCTTC
few	TRBJ1-6	TRBD1	TRBV6-1	CASSGDRVGSPLHF	TGTGCCAGCAGTGGGGACAGGGTAGGCTCACCCCTCCACTTT
once	TRBJ2-7	TRBD1	TRBV11-2	CASSPGQGLYEQYF	TGTGCCAGCAGCCCAGGACAGGGCCTCTACGAGCAGTACTTC
once	TRBJ1-5	-	TRBV4-1	CASSQEGEGEQPQHF	TGCGCCAGCAGCCAAGAAGGGGAAGGGGAACAGCCCCAGCATTTT
few	TRBJ2-7	-	TRBV6-2/TRBV6-3	CASSYSTPIYEQYF	TGTGCCAGCAGTTACTCCACCCCCATCTACGAGCAGTACTTC
-	TRBJ1-6	TRBD1	TRBV27	CASRADRGSSPLHF	TGTGCCAGCAGGGCGGACAGGGGGTCTTCACCCCTCCACTTT
-	TRBJ1-2	TRBD1	TRBV27	CSSSHSGGRRVYGYTF	TGTTCCAGCAGCCACTCAGGGGGGCGGAGGGTCTATGGCTACACCTTC
medium-sized	TRBJ1-3	-	TRBV6-1	CASSEWGNPADGNTIYF	TGTGCCAGCAGTGAATGGGGCAACCCAGCAGATGGAAACACCATATATTTT
-	TRBJ2-6	-	TRBV20-1	CSARQSFSGANVLTF	TGCAGTGCTCGACAGAGTTTCTCTGGGGCCAACGTCCTGACTTTC
medium-sized	TRBJ2-5	TRBD2	TRBV6-1	CASRGRGVKGETQYF	TGTGCCAGCAGGGGACGGGGGGTGAAAGGAGAGACCCAGTACTTC
-	TRBJ2-7	-	TRBV13	CASSLAQGMYVEQYF	TGTGCCAGCAGCTTAGCCCAGGGCATGTATGTGGAGCAGTACTTC
-	TRBJ2-7	TRBD1	TRBV20-1	CSARGQGHSYEQYF	TGCAGTGCTAGAGGACAGGGGCATTCCTACGAGCAGTACTTC
-	TRBJ1-1	-	TRBV19	CASSIAAGSEAFF	TGTGCCAGTAGTATAGCGGCAGGGTCTGAAGCTTTCTTT
medium-sized	TRBJ2-5	-	TRBV6-1	CASSVIGETQYF	TGTGCCAGCAGTGTTATAGGTGAGACCCAGTACTTC
-	TRBJ1-3	-	TRBV6-1	CASRRRISSGNTIYF	TGTGCCAGCAGACGGCGAATAAGCTCTGGAAACACCATATATTTT
few	TRBJ2-1	TRBD1	TRBV10-3	CAIGTVSYNEQFF	TGTGCCATAGGGACAGTCTCCTACAATGAGCAGTTCTTC
few	TRBJ2-3	TRBD2	TRBV12-3/TRBV12-4	CASSFPAGFTDTQYF	TGTGCCAGCAGTTTCCCAGCGGGATTCACAGATACGCAGTATTTT
-	TRBJ2-7	-	TRBV10-1	CASSEEVGYEQYF	TGCGCCAGCAGTGAGGAGGTTGGCTACGAGCAGTACTTC
few	TRBJ2-3	TRBD1	TRBV24-1	CATSDEPGQGTDTQYF	TGTGCCACCAGTGATGAACCGGGACAGGGTACAGATACGCAGTATTTT
few	TRBJ2-1	-	TRBV6-5	CASSYSSGSEQFF	TGTGCCAGCAGTTACTCGAGTGGGAGTGAGCAGTTCTTC
-	TRBJ2-7	-	TRBV27	CASSQDSSAGSYEQYF	TGTGCCAGCAGTCAGGACAGTTCGGCAGGCTCCTACGAGCAGTACTTC
-	TRBJ2-1	TRBD2	TRBV20-1	CSVLSGADNEQFF	TGCAGTGTCCTCAGCGGGGCCGACAATGAGCAGTTCTTC
-	TRBJ2-6	-	TRBV28	CATTQSGANVLTF	TGTGCCACCACCCAGTCTGGGGCCAACGTCCTGACTTTC
-	TRBJ1-6	-	TRBV6-1	CASRPGESSYNSPLHF	TGTGCCAGCAGGCCAGGGGAAAGCTCCTATAATTCACCCCTCCACTTT